Below are 22 T cell receptor beta chains sequenced from a single sample in a study of shared clonotypes between healthy human individuals. Measured with immunoSEQ multiplex PCR; TCRdb has only the in-frame clones, and not every one. The table lists hundreds of thousands of clones, 70% to 80% of them singletons, with approximately 12% in the top ten. Sequencing was carried out using PBMCs. These receptors were taken from a woman in her thirties or forties in good health. Some clones in this sample may be carry-over from other donors' samples.

A word on this clone: The conserved phenylalanine or tryptophan is not found at the CDR3 terminus, so this likely reflects a read error. The chain employs TRBV19 and TRBJ1-2; 11 positions match TRBD1. J gave up 8 bases and V 5 bases, and 7 bases lay outside the gene matches. CDR1 is LNHDA, CDR2 SQIVND, per germline (reference sequence). CDR3 length: 14 amino acids. CDR3 loop: CASSPKDRGRGYTV. The CDR3 DNA sequence: TGTGCCAGTAGTCCAAAGGACAGGGGGCGCGGCTACACCGTC.

This clone has only a few counts. The chain uses TRBV29-1 and TRBJ1-2; 12 bases map to TRBD1. Germline values: CDR1 SQVTM, CDR2 ANQGSEA. The V gene end was trimmed by 4 bases and the J gene end by 4 bases; junction bases not matched to a gene: 7. The CDR3 runs to 15 residues. CDR3 protein: CSVGGQGARGYGYTF. CDR3 sequence (DNA): TGCAGCGTTGGGGGACAGGGGGCGCGCGGCTATGGCTACACCTTC. Based on the CDR3 plus reference TRBV29-1 and TRBJ1-2, the full variable domain is SAVISQKPSRDICQRGTSLTIQCQVDSQVTMMFWYRQQPGQSLTLIATANQGSEATYESGFVIDKFPISRPNLTFSTLTVSNMSPEDSSIYLCSVGGQGARGYGYTFGSGTRLTVV.

This clone was detected once. The chain joins TRBV7-2 to TRBJ2-3; D perhaps matches TRBD2 (6 bases). The CDR3 sequence is 15 residues long. V was cut by 5 bases and J by 0 bases, with 12 bases left in between. Per the germline V gene, CDR1 is SGHTA and CDR2 is FQGNSA. The CDR3 nucleotides read TGTGCCAGCAGCCGAAGCGGGCCTAGCACAGATACGCAGTATTTT. Protein: CASSRSGPSTDTQYF.

The rearrangement joins TRBV2 to TRBJ1-5; 9 bases fit TRBD1. Germline values: CDR1 SNHLY, CDR2 FYNNEI. J gave up 5 bases and V 0 bases, and 2 bases lay outside the gene matches. This CDR3 contains 15 residues. The CDR3 coding sequence is TGTGCCAGCAGTGAAGCTACAGGGGGCGATCAGCCCCAGCATTTT. Translation gives CASSEATGGDQPQHF.

The CDR3 nucleotides are TGTGCCAGCAGCTTAGGGGGGGATGAGCAGTTCTTC. Translation gives CASSLGGDEQFF. The chain combines TRBV7-6 with TRBJ2-1; D may be TRBD2 (6 bases). Trimming stripped 1 base from V and 8 bases from J, with 6 bases between. The V gene's germline CDR1 is SGHVS and CDR2 FNYEAQ. This CDR3 comprises 12 residues.

Turning to this clone: Distinct nucleotide sequences in the sample also encode this CDR3. The rearrangement uses TRBV7-6 and TRBJ2-7; D not certain. From germline, CDR1 is SGHVS and CDR2 FNYEAQ. V was cut by 0 bases and J by 6 bases, with 6 bases left in between. The CDR3 is 12 amino acids. The CDR3 sequence: CASSLAGSEQYF. The DNA for the CDR3 is TGTGCCAGCAGCTTAGCAGGGTCCGAGCAGTACTTC.

A remark on this clone: A far bigger clonotype differs at one base, so this is likely a read error. The V and J genes are TRBV5-1 and TRBJ1-1; D ambiguous. There are 13 residues in the CDR3. Germline values: CDR1 SGHRS, CDR2 YFSETQ. V was shortened by 4 bases and J by 3 bases, with 10 bases between the two germline ends. The DNA of the CDR3 is TGCGCCAGCAGCCCGCCGGCGGACACTGAAGCTTTCTTT. It yields the protein CASSPPADTEAFF.

This chain joins TRBV28 and TRBJ1-3; no definite D call. The CDR3 is made up of 14 amino acids. The V gene lost 5 bases and the J gene lost 0 bases, with 8 bases spanning the gap. CDR1 is MDHEN, CDR2 SYDVKM, per germline. CDR3 amino acids: CASSGLSSGNTIYF. For the CDR3, the DNA is TGTGCCAGCAGTGGTCTCAGCTCTGGAAACACCATATATTTT.

The chain employs TRBV10-2 and TRBJ2-3, with D possibly TRBD2 on 6 matching bases. CDR1 and CDR2 (germline): WSHSY, SAAADI. The CDR3 has 16 residues. V lost 1 base, J lost 1 base, and 12 bases lay in between. The CDR3 is CASSEWSSARTDTQYF. As DNA, the CDR3 is TGCGCCAGCAGTGAGTGGTCTAGCGCCCGCACAGATACGCAGTATTTT.

This clone was observed many times. The chain recombines TRBV5-1 with TRBJ2-1, with D tentatively TRBD1 (5 bases). V was trimmed by 0 bases and J by 2 bases, leaving 9 bases between them. CDR3 length: 15 residues. Germline V gives CDR1 SGHRS, CDR2 YFSETQ. Written as DNA, the CDR3 is TGCGCCAGCAGCTTGGGACAGAGGACCTACAATGAGCAGTTCTTC. This gives the protein CASSLGQRTYNEQFF.

The chain employs TRBV28 and TRBJ1-5; D is undetermined. The germline V and J ends were trimmed by 10 bases and 0 bases, with 10 bases remaining between them. The CDR3 is 13 amino acids. Germline V CDR1 and CDR2: MDHEN, SYDVKM. CDR3 DNA sequence: TGTGCCACCACGCGGCGTAGCAATCAGCCCCAGCATTTT. It yields the protein CATTRRSNQPQHF.

The J gene is TRBJ2-3, the V gene TRBV28; D is unresolved. This CDR3 spans 13 amino acids. The V end was cut by 3 bases, the J end by 5 bases, with 9 bases between. Germline loops: CDR1 MDHEN, CDR2 SYDVKM. The DNA of the CDR3 is TGTGCCAGCAGTTTTGGTGGTGAAGATACGCAGTATTTT. As protein: CASSFGGEDTQYF.

This clone was recorded many times. The chain recombines TRBV27 with TRBJ1-5; tentatively, D is TRBD1 (6 bases). This CDR3 has 15 residues. V dropped 0 bases and J dropped 3 bases, with 9 bases sitting between them. Germline CDR1 and CDR2: MNHEY and SMNVEV (reference sequence). Here the CDR3 reads CASSLSGQNNQPQHF. CDR3 DNA: TGTGCCAGCAGTTTATCCGGACAGAACAATCAGCCCCAGCATTTT.

The gene calls are TRBV10-2 and TRBJ1-1, with D unclear. CDR3 length: 15 amino acids. Trimming removed 1 base from V and 1 base from J, with 10 bases in between. Per germline, CDR1 WSHSY and CDR2 SAAADI. In DNA, the CDR3 is TGCGCCAGCAGTGAGTTAGGGTTCCGGAACACTGAAGCTTTCTTT. This codes for CASSELGFRNTEAFF.

This clone has more than one count but fewer than ten. The chain links TRBV12-5 to TRBJ2-5; 8 bases agree with TRBD1. Losses at the gene ends were 6 bases for V and 4 bases for J; bases not matched to a gene: 7. The CDR3 is 14 amino acids. The germline CDR1 and CDR2 sequences are LGHNT and FRNRAP. The CDR3 sequence: CASGKTGVGETQYF. CDR3 DNA sequence: TGTGCTAGTGGGAAGACAGGGGTTGGAGAGACCCAGTACTTC. Full variable domain (outside the CDR3, taken from reference TRBV12-5 and TRBJ2-5): DARVTQTPRHKVTEMGQEVTMRCQPILGHNTVFWYRQTMMQGLELLAYFRNRAPLDDSGMPKDRFSAEMPDATLATLKIQPSEPRDSAVYFCASGKTGVGETQYFGPGTRLLVL.

This clone was detected only a few times. V gene TRBV10-3 combines with J gene TRBJ2-1; TRBD2 matches 14 bases. V lost 4 bases, J lost 0 bases, and 5 bases stayed unmatched. There are 18 residues in the CDR3. Germline assignment: CDR1 ENHRY and CDR2 SYGVKD. The CDR3 region is CAISVSGTSGSSYNEQFF. The CDR3 bases are TGTGCCATCAGTGTATCCGGGACTAGCGGGAGCTCCTACAATGAGCAGTTCTTC.

The chain recombines TRBV6-5 with TRBJ2-7; D is unresolved. Looked up from germline, CDR1 is MNHEY and CDR2 is SVGAGI. The V and J ends lost 5 bases and 4 bases respectively, with 12 bases between them. This CDR3 has 13 amino acids. CDR3 in amino acids: CASSAGPRYEQYF. CDR3 sequence (DNA): TGTGCCAGCAGTGCCGGGCCCAGGTACGAGCAGTACTTC.

The chain combines TRBV9 with TRBJ2-3; the match to TRBD2 covers 8 bases. From germline, CDR1 is SGDLS and CDR2 YYNGEE. The V gene end was trimmed by 1 base and the J gene end by 0 bases; junction bases not matched to a gene: 4. The CDR3 contains 16 residues. CDR3 coding DNA: TGTGCCAGCAGCGTATTTCCTAGCGGGAGCACAGATACGCAGTATTTT. Translation: CASSVFPSGSTDTQYF. Using reference TRBV9 and TRBJ2-3 for the parts outside the CDR3, the full variable domain is DSGVTQTPKHLITATGQRVTLRCSPRSGDLSVYWYQQSLDQGLQFLIQYYNGEERAKGNILERFSAQQFPDLHSELNLSSLELGDSALYFCASSVFPSGSTDTQYFGPGTRLTVL.

The gene calls are TRBV19 and TRBJ2-7, with TRBD2 identical over 7 bases. V shed 5 bases and J 2 bases; nucleotides not matched to a gene: 9. CDR1 and CDR2 from the germline V gene are LNHDA and SQIVND (reference sequence). The CDR3 totals 15 residues. CDR3 in amino acids: CASSWASGGTYEQYF. Here the CDR3 DNA reads TGTGCCAGTAGTTGGGCTAGCGGAGGAACCTACGAGCAGTACTTC.

The V gene is TRBV10-2, the J gene TRBJ2-2; TRBD1 is a possible D gene (6 bases). Trimming cost V 4 bases and J 6 bases, with 15 bases left between them. Germline-derived CDR1 and CDR2 are WSHSY and SAAADI. This CDR3 has 15 residues. Here the CDR3 DNA reads TGCGCCAGCAGTGTCAGGGGCCACGACGCCGGGGAGCTGTTTTTT. Its translation: CASSVRGHDAGELFF.

The chain employs TRBV2 and TRBJ2-7; tentative D call: TRBD1 (6 bases). Germline-derived CDR1 and CDR2 are SNHLY and FYNNEI. V was pared by 5 bases and J by 0 bases, with 11 bases between. This CDR3 is built from 14 residues. The DNA for the CDR3 is TGTGCCAGCAGTCAAGACAGGTACTCCTACGAGCAGTACTTC. The encoded protein is CASSQDRYSYEQYF. Drawing the rest from reference TRBV2 and TRBJ2-7, the complete variable domain is EPEVTQTPSHQVTQMGQEVILRCVPISNHLYFYWYRQILGQKVEFLVSFYNNEISEKSEIFDDQFSVERPDGSNFTLKIRSTKLEDSAMYFCASSQDRYSYEQYFGPGTRLTVT.

This chain joins TRBV18 and TRBJ2-5; no clear D. The CDR3 runs 14 residues. Trimming took off 3 bases at V and 5 bases at J, with 13 bases between the two ends. Per the germline V gene, CDR1 is KGHSH and CDR2 is LQKENI. For the CDR3, the DNA is TGTGCCAGCTCACCGACTCCTCAAAGCGAGACCCAGTACTTC. Translated: CASSPTPQSETQYF.